What follows describes a single T cell receptor beta chain. Its target is unknown. Genomic DNA was the PCR template. The TCR beta CDR3 region was amplified using 30 forward and 13 reverse primers. A single record per CDR3 protein comes from TCRdb applying MiXCR to the multiplex PCR reads. The table shows 270,000 or so distinct CDR3 sequences, with around 50% occurring only once. The data derive from a study of type 1 and type 2 diabetes patients. Study details: Samples came from type 1 diabetic, type 2 diabetic or nondiabetic people, recruited in China. Whole-study results and caveats: Age and gender were not matched between study groups. Some expanded clones seen only in T1D might occur in additional T2D or control samples.

The CDR3 loop spans 15 amino acids. The germline V gene encodes CDR1 MNHEY and CDR2 SVGEGT. Trimming left V 0 bases short and J 5 bases short, with 13 bases between. The source of this sequence is a man in his late teens or twenties with type 2 diabetes. The chain joins TRBV6-2 or TRBV6-3 to TRBJ1-1; D is ambiguous. Sequenced material: peripheral blood mononuclear cells (PBMCs). This CDR3 reads CASSYSLGGWTEAFF. CDR3 DNA: TGTGCCAGCAGTTACTCGTTGGGAGGTTGGACTGAAGCTTTCTTT.